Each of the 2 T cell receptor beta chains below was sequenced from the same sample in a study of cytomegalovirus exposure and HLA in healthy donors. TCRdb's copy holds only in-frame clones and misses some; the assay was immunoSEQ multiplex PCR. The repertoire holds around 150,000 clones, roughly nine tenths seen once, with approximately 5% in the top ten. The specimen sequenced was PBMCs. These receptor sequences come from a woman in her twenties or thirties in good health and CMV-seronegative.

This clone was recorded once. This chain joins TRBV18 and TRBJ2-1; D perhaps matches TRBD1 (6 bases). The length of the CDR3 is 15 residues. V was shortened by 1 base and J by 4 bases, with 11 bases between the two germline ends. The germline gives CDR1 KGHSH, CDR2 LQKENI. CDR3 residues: CASSPRPTGYNEQFF. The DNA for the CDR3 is TGTGCCAGCTCACCACGGCCTACAGGGTACAATGAGCAGTTCTTC.

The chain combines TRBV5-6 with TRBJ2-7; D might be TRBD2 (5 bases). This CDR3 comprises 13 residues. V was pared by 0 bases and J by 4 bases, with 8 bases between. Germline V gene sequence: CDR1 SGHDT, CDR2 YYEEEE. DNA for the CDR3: TGTGCCAGCAGCTTGGGTTCGGGGTACGAGCAGTACTTC. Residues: CASSLGSGYEQYF.